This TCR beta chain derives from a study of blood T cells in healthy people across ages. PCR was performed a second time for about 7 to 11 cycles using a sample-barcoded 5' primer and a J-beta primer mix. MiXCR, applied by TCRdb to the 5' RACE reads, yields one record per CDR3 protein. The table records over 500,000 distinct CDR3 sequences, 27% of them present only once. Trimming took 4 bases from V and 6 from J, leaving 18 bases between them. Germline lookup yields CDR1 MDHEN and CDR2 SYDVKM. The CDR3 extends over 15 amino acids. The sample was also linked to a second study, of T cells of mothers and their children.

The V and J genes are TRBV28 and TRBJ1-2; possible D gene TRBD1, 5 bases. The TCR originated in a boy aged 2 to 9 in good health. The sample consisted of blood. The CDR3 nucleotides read TGTGCCAGCAGTTCGGGGGGAATTGGAGGCGATGGCTACACCTTC. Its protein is CASSSGGIGGDGYTF.